This T cell receptor beta chain was sequenced during a study of regulatory T cells in long-lasting Graves disease. CDR1 is DFQATT, CDR2 SNEGSKA, per germline (reference sequence). V lost 0 bases to trimming and J lost 2 bases, with 8 bases between them. The CDR3 loop spans 14 amino acids. Time point here: newly diagnosed GD, antithyroid drugs for less than 3 months. RNA extracted from PBMCs served as the sequencing template. HTBI primers from iRepertoire and Arm-PCR of CDR3 regions yielded the TCR beta libraries. In TCRdb, the multiplex PCR reads were re-called with MiXCR into one record per CDR3 protein. The table lists hundreds of thousands of distinct CDR3 sequences, approximately 16% of them singletons. Separately, the same data were catalogued under a study of T cells in Graves' hyperthyroidism and ophthalmopathy.

This TCR came from a man between 18 and 35 years old with Graves disease. The chain recombines TRBV20-1 with TRBJ1-5; D uncertain. The sample here was peripheral blood mononuclear cells (PBMCs), taken at new diagnosis, from a patient treated with antithyroid drugs. The CDR3 coding sequence is TGCAGTGCTAGAGATCCGGAGGGCAATCAGCCCCAGCATTTT. Translated, it gives CSARDPEGNQPQHF.